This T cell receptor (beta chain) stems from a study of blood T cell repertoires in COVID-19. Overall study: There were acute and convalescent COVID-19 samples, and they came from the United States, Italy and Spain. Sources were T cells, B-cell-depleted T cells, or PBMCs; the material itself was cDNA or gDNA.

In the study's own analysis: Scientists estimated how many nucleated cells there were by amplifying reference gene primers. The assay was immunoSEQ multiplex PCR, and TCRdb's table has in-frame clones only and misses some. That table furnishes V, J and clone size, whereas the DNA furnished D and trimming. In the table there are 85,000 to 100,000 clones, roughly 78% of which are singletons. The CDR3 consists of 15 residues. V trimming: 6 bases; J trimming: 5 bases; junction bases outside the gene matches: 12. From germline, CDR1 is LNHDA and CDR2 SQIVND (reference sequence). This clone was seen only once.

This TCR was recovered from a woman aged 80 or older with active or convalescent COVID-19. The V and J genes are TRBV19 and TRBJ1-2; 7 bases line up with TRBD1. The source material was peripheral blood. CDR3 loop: CASRPQGPDVYGYTF. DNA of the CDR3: TGTGCCAGTAGGCCACAGGGGCCTGATGTTTATGGCTACACCTTC.